The sequence of this TCR beta chain was determined in a study of human T cells and chemical hapten exposure. Findings of the study overall: No alteration of TCRs above 1 in 1000 frequency was seen with DPC sensitization.

As to time point: patch test 1, 2 weeks after DPC sensitization. Documented treatment: therapeutic diphenylcyclopropenone sensitization with weekly scalp DPC. Individual cDNA molecules received unique molecular identifiers in the library. TCRdb passed the RACE reads through MiXCR, listing each CDR3 protein once. The repertoire has more than 95,000 distinct CDR3 sequences, 12% of them found once; the top ten carry more than 1.3%. The germline V gene encodes CDR1 ENHRY and CDR2 SYGVKD. The V end lost 3 bases, the J end lost 2 bases, and 14 bases lay between the germline ends. The CDR3 totals 15 residues. As concerns this clonotype: Its specificity is unknown.

This receptor was identified in a woman in her fifties or sixties with alopecia areata. Some clones in this sample may be carry-over from other donors' samples. The rearrangement joins TRBV10-3 to TRBJ2-7, with a weak D call TRBD2 (6 bases). The sequenced sample was whole blood, obtained in connection with sensitization to the hapten diphenylcyclopropenone (DPC). CDR3 coding DNA: TGTGCCATCAGTGAAGTCGAGCGGGCGACCTACGAGCAGTACTTC. This gives the protein CAISEVERATYEQYF.